Listed below are T cell receptor beta chains from one sample, sequenced in a study of T cell repertoires in cytomegalovirus infection. Each CDR3 protein is one row after TCRdb ran MiXCR on the reads. The sample records 150,000 to 200,000 distinct CDR3 sequences, under 20% being singletons. Input material: CD8+ T cells from PBMCs. These receptors were obtained from a human donor in good health (CMV status not recorded). Some clones in this sample may be carry-over from other donors' samples. Both conserved end residues are part of each CDR3. Fields, in order: CDR3 DNA, CDR3 protein, V gene, J gene, D gene, clone size. The D gene is left open where the match is weak. Rows give clone size only sometimes, using once, few, many, or a class for an expanded clone.

TGTGCCAGCAGCTTAGGCGTGGGACGCCAGGGGCGAACTAATGAAAAACTGTTTTTT,CASSLGVGRQGRTNEKLFF,TRBV7-2,TRBJ1-4,-,-
TGCAGCGTCCCTGTCCGCAGGGGGGGAAGTGGCTACACCTTC,CSVPVRRGGSGYTF,TRBV29-1,TRBJ1-2,TRBD1,few
TGTGCCAGCAGCTTTGTAGGGGGGGACACTGAAGCTTTCTTT,CASSFVGGDTEAFF,TRBV7-3,TRBJ1-1,-,-
TGCAGTGCACCTTCCATAGCGGACGCCTACAATGAGCAGTTCTTC,CSAPSIADAYNEQFF,TRBV20-1,TRBJ2-1,-,-
TGCAGCGTTGACCTCAAGGGGGCGGGAGGGTCCAGCGAGACCCAGTACTTC,CSVDLKGAGGSSETQYF,TRBV29-1,TRBJ2-5,TRBD2,-
TGTGCTAGTGGTCGAACTTATAATGAGCAGTTCTTC,CASGRTYNEQFF,TRBV12-5,TRBJ2-1,-,-
TGCAGCGTTGATCTAGCGGGGGGGCAAGATACGCAGTATTTT,CSVDLAGGQDTQYF,TRBV29-1,TRBJ2-3,TRBD2,few
TGTGCCAGCAGTTACTCGAATGGGCAGAACAATGAGCAGTTCTTC,CASSYSNGQNNEQFF,TRBV6-2/TRBV6-3,TRBJ2-1,-,-
TGTGCCATCCGGGAAGGGGCAGCATACAATGAGCAGTTCTTC,CAIREGAAYNEQFF,TRBV10-3,TRBJ2-1,-,-
TGTGCCAGCAGCTTAGGGTACCGTGACGGGCGTGAGCAGTACTTC,CASSLGYRDGREQYF,TRBV7-2,TRBJ2-7,-,few
TGTGCCAGCAGCTTAGGGCAGGGACCGAACACCGGGGAGCTGTTTTTT,CASSLGQGPNTGELFF,TRBV7-8,TRBJ2-2,-,many
TGTGCCAGCAGCTTAGTCAGGGCGGCCAACGTCCTGACTTTC,CASSLVRAANVLTF,TRBV7-9,TRBJ2-6,-,-
TGTGCCAGCAGCTTAGTGACAGGAGCGTACGAGCAGTACTTC,CASSLVTGAYEQYF,TRBV7-2,TRBJ2-7,-,-
TGTGCCAGCAGCTTCCGAGGGCGGGAGATGGATGAGCAGTTCTTC,CASSFRGREMDEQFF,TRBV7-2,TRBJ2-1,TRBD2,-
TGTGCCAGCAGTCGGGCAGGGGTTGATGAGCAGTTCTTC,CASSRAGVDEQFF,TRBV12-3/TRBV12-4,TRBJ2-1,-,-
TGTGCCAGCAGCACACCTTCGGCTAATGAAAAACTGTTTTTT,CASSTPSANEKLFF,TRBV7-9,TRBJ1-4,-,-
TGTGCCAGCTCCTACGCGGGAGAGCAGTACTTC,CASSYAGEQYF,TRBV6-1,TRBJ2-7,-,-
TGTGCCAGCAGTGTACTTGGGACTAGCGGTTTTTCCTACGAGCAGTACTTC,CASSVLGTSGFSYEQYF,TRBV28,TRBJ2-7,TRBD2,many
TGCGCCAGCAGCCTCCGGAGGAACACTGAAGCTTTCTTT,CASSLRRNTEAFF,TRBV5-1,TRBJ1-1,-,once
TGTGCCAGCAGTACCGAGGGGCTAGCCAAAAACATTCAGTACTTC,CASSTEGLAKNIQYF,TRBV6-5,TRBJ2-4,-,-
TGTGCCAGCAGTTCGTCCCTGGGGAGGGAGCAGTTCTTC,CASSSSLGREQFF,TRBV6-2/TRBV6-3,TRBJ2-1,-,-
TGTGCCAGCAGCTTAATGGAGGCCCGGGAGACCGGGGAGCTGTTTTTT,CASSLMEARETGELFF,TRBV7-9,TRBJ2-2,-,few
TGTGCCAGCAGCTCCGGGACTAGCGGGAGAGTCCCCTACAATGAGCAGTTCTTC,CASSSGTSGRVPYNEQFF,TRBV7-9,TRBJ2-1,TRBD2,few
TGTGCCAGCAGCATAGGGACAGGAACGGACGAGCAGTACTTC,CASSIGTGTDEQYF,TRBV4-2,TRBJ2-7,TRBD1,-
TGTGCCAGCAGCTTATCCGTCGGGTTTGATTCACCCCTCCACTTT,CASSLSVGFDSPLHF,TRBV7-8,TRBJ1-6,-,-
TGTGCCAGCAGCCTCTCCAGGGGCAAAAACATTCAGTACTTC,CASSLSRGKNIQYF,TRBV7-6,TRBJ2-4,-,few
TGTGCCAGCAGCTTAACGATCAGGGAGGAAACTGAAGCTTTCTTT,CASSLTIREETEAFF,TRBV7-2,TRBJ1-1,-,-
TGCAGTTCACGGGGGTGTCCTGGCCCTGGGGCCAACGTCCTGACTTTC,CSSRGCPGPGANVLTF,TRBV20-1,TRBJ2-6,-,-
TGTGCCAGCAGCCAAGATCCGGGCTATGGCTACACCTTC,CASSQDPGYGYTF,TRBV3-1,TRBJ1-2,-,few
TGTGCCAGCAGCTTGGGGATCTACGAGCAGTACTTC,CASSLGIYEQYF,TRBV5-6,TRBJ2-7,-,few
TGTGCCAGCAGGCCGACGGGACACCTAACTAATGAAAAACTGTTTTTT,CASRPTGHLTNEKLFF,TRBV7-2,TRBJ1-4,-,many
TGTGCCAGCAGCTTAGTACAGGGCGACGAGCAGTACTTC,CASSLVQGDEQYF,TRBV7-7,TRBJ2-7,-,-
TGTGCCAGCACCCTAGCGGGAGGGTTATACGAGCAGTACTTC,CASTLAGGLYEQYF,TRBV11-2,TRBJ2-7,TRBD2,-
TGTGCCAGCAGCTCCTCAACTAGCGGGGGGGCCTATGAGCAGTTCTTC,CASSSSTSGGAYEQFF,TRBV7-9,TRBJ2-1,TRBD2,medium-sized
TGTGCCAGCAATCCTTTAGTGGACTCCTACAATGAGCAGTTCTTC,CASNPLVDSYNEQFF,TRBV28,TRBJ2-1,-,-
TGCAGTGCTAGGGGCTCCGGGACTAGCGGGACCTACAATGAGCAGTTCTTC,CSARGSGTSGTYNEQFF,TRBV20-1,TRBJ2-1,TRBD2,few
TGTGCCAGCAGCTTATACGTCAACTCCTACGAGCAGTACTTC,CASSLYVNSYEQYF,TRBV7-9,TRBJ2-7,-,few
TGTGCCAGCAGCTTAGGGGGGCGCGGCAATCAGCCCCAGCATTTT,CASSLGGRGNQPQHF,TRBV7-9,TRBJ1-5,-,few
TGTGCCAGCAGTTTAGGGGCAGGGGGACGGCCCCAGCATTTT,CASSLGAGGRPQHF,TRBV12-3/TRBV12-4,TRBJ1-5,TRBD1,-
TGTGCCAGCAGACCTACAGGGCCATCCTACGAGCAGTACTTC,CASRPTGPSYEQYF,TRBV28,TRBJ2-7,-,-
TGCGCCAGCAGCCTGTCGACAGGGGATTATGGCTACACCTTC,CASSLSTGDYGYTF,TRBV4-1,TRBJ1-2,TRBD1,-
TGTGCCAGCAGTTTCGAAGATGAAGCTTTCTTT,CASSFEDEAFF,TRBV28,TRBJ1-1,-,-
TGTGCCAGCAGCTTAGAGTCAGGCGGAGATACGCAGTATTTT,CASSLESGGDTQYF,TRBV7-8,TRBJ2-3,-,-
TGTGCCAGCAGTTCCCCTTTCCTAGCGGGAGGGCCTGGCGGGGAGCTGTTTTTT,CASSSPFLAGGPGGELFF,TRBV6-2/TRBV6-3,TRBJ2-2,TRBD2,-
TGTGCCAGCAGCCAACTAAAGCGGGTCGAGCAGTTCTTC,CASSQLKRVEQFF,TRBV14,TRBJ2-1,-,-
TGTGCCAGCAGCTTAGCGGGGGGCGGAGAGACCCAGTACTTC,CASSLAGGGETQYF,TRBV7-2,TRBJ2-5,-,-
TGTGCCAGCAGCTTAGAAGTAGGCGGGGGATCCTACAATGAGCAGTTCTTC,CASSLEVGGGSYNEQFF,TRBV11-1,TRBJ2-1,TRBD2,-
TGTGCCAGTATCACGGGGACGAACACTGAAGCTTTCTTT,CASITGTNTEAFF,TRBV19,TRBJ1-1,-,-
TGCAGTTCATTAAAACAGGGACCGGGTAGCAATCAGCCCCAGCATTTT,CSSLKQGPGSNQPQHF,TRBV20-1,TRBJ1-5,-,-
TGTGCCAGCAGAGCTCCAGGGACGTCTTACAATGAGCAGTTCTTC,CASRAPGTSYNEQFF,TRBV27,TRBJ2-1,-,few
TGTGCCAGCAGCCTGGATATTCTTGGGGGCTACACCTTC,CASSLDILGGYTF,TRBV14,TRBJ1-2,-,-
TGTGCCAGCCGCTATATCGCGGGGGCGGGCACCGGGGAGCTGTTTTTT,CASRYIAGAGTGELFF,TRBV7-8,TRBJ2-2,-,-
TGTGCCAGCAGTTACGAGGTGGTCGGTGACAACTATGGCTACACCTTC,CASSYEVVGDNYGYTF,TRBV6-2/TRBV6-3,TRBJ1-2,-,-
TGTGCCAGTAGTTCTAGCGGGGGGGCTGGGGAGCAGTTCTTC,CASSSSGGAGEQFF,TRBV19,TRBJ2-1,TRBD2,-
TGTGCCAGCAGTTGGTCAGACAATGAGCAGTTCTTC,CASSWSDNEQFF,TRBV28,TRBJ2-1,-,-